A selection of T cell receptor beta chains follows, all from one sample in a study of identical twins. TCRdb re-called the 5' RACE reads through MiXCR, storing one row per CDR3 protein. The table includes about 470,000 distinct CDR3 sequences, more than 20% detected once. These data were likewise used in another study, on T cells expressing NK-cell markers.

Source material: CD4+ T cells sorted from blood. The receptors were sampled from a woman aged 18 to 35 in good health. The CDR3 runs from the conserved cysteine through the conserved F or W. The order of the fields is clone size, V gene, D gene, J gene, CDR3 DNA, CDR3 protein. A D gene is named only where the DNA matches it firmly. Some rows mark clone size as missing; the rest say once, few, many or name a class of expanded clone.

abundance: few
v_gene: TRBV20-1
d_gene: -
j_gene: TRBJ1-2
CDR3nt: TGCAGTGCGAGATCGACAAACTATGGCTACACCTTC
CDR3aa: CSARSTNYGYTF

abundance: few
v_gene: TRBV4-1
d_gene: TRBD1
j_gene: TRBJ1-1
CDR3nt: TGCGCCAGCAGCCCCGTAGGGGACAGAGACACTGAAGCTTTCTTT
CDR3aa: CASSPVGDRDTEAFF

abundance: -
v_gene: TRBV4-2
d_gene: TRBD2
j_gene: TRBJ2-5
CDR3nt: TGTGCCAGCAGCCGGACTAGCGGGAGAAGAGGCGATCTCCAAGAGGAGACCCAGTACTTC
CDR3aa: CASSRTSGRRGDLQEETQYF

abundance: -
v_gene: TRBV20-1
d_gene: TRBD2
j_gene: TRBJ2-3
CDR3nt: TGCAGTGCTTCTACTAGCGGGAGACACACAGATACGCAGTATTTT
CDR3aa: CSASTSGRHTDTQYF

abundance: few
v_gene: TRBV24-1
d_gene: -
j_gene: TRBJ2-3
CDR3nt: TGTGCCACCAGTGAATCGGGACTCACTACGCAGTATTTT
CDR3aa: CATSESGLTTQYF

abundance: -
v_gene: TRBV15
d_gene: -
j_gene: TRBJ1-3
CDR3nt: TGTGCCACCAGCATAACAGGGACGGGAAACACCATATATTTT
CDR3aa: CATSITGTGNTIYF

abundance: few
v_gene: TRBV3-1
d_gene: TRBD2
j_gene: TRBJ2-1
CDR3nt: TGTGCCAGCAGCCACCTAGCGGGGGGATCTCGAAATGAGCAGTTCTTC
CDR3aa: CASSHLAGGSRNEQFF

abundance: few
v_gene: TRBV2
d_gene: TRBD2
j_gene: TRBJ2-3
CDR3nt: TGTGCCAGCAGTCGGGAGGGGGCAGATACGCAGTATTTT
CDR3aa: CASSREGADTQYF

abundance: few
v_gene: TRBV3-1
d_gene: TRBD2
j_gene: TRBJ2-7
CDR3nt: TGTGCCAGCAGCCAAGCCGCTCGGGAGGGCTACGAGCAGTACTTC
CDR3aa: CASSQAAREGYEQYF

abundance: -
v_gene: TRBV3-1
d_gene: -
j_gene: TRBJ2-7
CDR3nt: TGTGCCAGCAGCCACAACCAACAGGTTTGGGGATCCTACGAGCAGTACTTC
CDR3aa: CASSHNQQVWGSYEQYF

abundance: -
v_gene: TRBV3-1
d_gene: -
j_gene: TRBJ2-5
CDR3nt: TGTGCCTCCTGCCAAGAAACCGGACTGAAGGAGACCCAGTACTTC
CDR3aa: CASCQETGLKETQYF

abundance: few
v_gene: TRBV20-1
d_gene: -
j_gene: TRBJ2-7
CDR3nt: TGCAGTGCTTTTGGGCAGGAAAAGGTCTACGAGCAGTACTTC
CDR3aa: CSAFGQEKVYEQYF

abundance: few
v_gene: TRBV7-2
d_gene: TRBD1
j_gene: TRBJ2-3
CDR3nt: TGTGCCAGCAGCCGGGACAGCCTAGGGACCACAGATACGCAGTATTTT
CDR3aa: CASSRDSLGTTDTQYF

abundance: -
v_gene: TRBV28
d_gene: TRBD1
j_gene: TRBJ1-3
CDR3nt: TGTGCCAGCATCTCAGGGGGATCTGGAAACACCATATATTTT
CDR3aa: CASISGGSGNTIYF

abundance: few
v_gene: TRBV7-2
d_gene: -
j_gene: TRBJ2-5
CDR3nt: TGTGCCAGCAGCTTAGATTTGGGGGCCCGGGTGACCCAGTACTTC
CDR3aa: CASSLDLGARVTQYF

abundance: -
v_gene: TRBV6-5
d_gene: TRBD2
j_gene: TRBJ2-2
CDR3nt: TGTGCCAGCAGTTACAGGGCGGGAGACACCGGGGAGCTGTTTTTT
CDR3aa: CASSYRAGDTGELFF

abundance: few
v_gene: TRBV12-3/TRBV12-4
d_gene: -
j_gene: TRBJ2-1
CDR3nt: TGTGCCAGCAGGACCCACAGGTTCTACAATGAGCAGTTCTTC
CDR3aa: CASRTHRFYNEQFF

abundance: -
v_gene: TRBV2
d_gene: -
j_gene: TRBJ2-1
CDR3nt: TGTGCCAGCAGGAGGGGTCGGGAATACAATGAGCAGTTCTTC
CDR3aa: CASRRGREYNEQFF

abundance: few
v_gene: TRBV5-1
d_gene: -
j_gene: TRBJ2-2
CDR3nt: TGCGCCAGCAGCTTGGCGGGATCGAACACCGGGGGGCTGTTTTTT
CDR3aa: CASSLAGSNTGGLFF

abundance: -
v_gene: TRBV27
d_gene: -
j_gene: TRBJ1-6
CDR3nt: TGTGCCAGCAGTTTATGGGCGGTTATCGGGAATAATTCACCCCTCCACTTT
CDR3aa: CASSLWAVIGNNSPLHF

abundance: few
v_gene: TRBV10-3
d_gene: -
j_gene: TRBJ1-5
CDR3nt: TGTGCCATCAGTGAGTTCACGGGGTCGGAACAGCCCCAGCATTTT
CDR3aa: CAISEFTGSEQPQHF

abundance: -
v_gene: TRBV29-1
d_gene: TRBD1
j_gene: TRBJ2-1
CDR3nt: TGCAGCGCTTACAGGGGGCATGGAGGAAATGAGCAGTTCTTC
CDR3aa: CSAYRGHGGNEQFF

abundance: many
v_gene: TRBV9
d_gene: -
j_gene: TRBJ2-1
CDR3nt: TGTGCCAGCAGCGTAGAGGGGAAGGGTGAGCAGTTCTTC
CDR3aa: CASSVEGKGEQFF

abundance: -
v_gene: TRBV2
d_gene: -
j_gene: TRBJ2-5
CDR3nt: TGTGCCAGCCTGGGCATTGACGAGACCCAGTACTTC
CDR3aa: CASLGIDETQYF

abundance: -
v_gene: TRBV6-1
d_gene: -
j_gene: TRBJ2-2
CDR3nt: TGTGCCAGCAGTGAAGAGGTGGGGAACACCGGGGAGCTGTTTTTT
CDR3aa: CASSEEVGNTGELFF

abundance: few
v_gene: TRBV7-9
d_gene: -
j_gene: TRBJ1-1
CDR3nt: TGTGCCGGGGGAGGGGTCGCTGAAGCTTTCTTT
CDR3aa: CAGGGVAEAFF

abundance: few
v_gene: TRBV12-3/TRBV12-4
d_gene: -
j_gene: TRBJ1-5
CDR3nt: TGTGCCAGCGGATTAGGCGGGGGTCAGCCCCAGCATTTT
CDR3aa: CASGLGGGQPQHF

abundance: -
v_gene: TRBV29-1
d_gene: TRBD1
j_gene: TRBJ2-3
CDR3nt: TGCAGCTTGACAGGGGTTACAGATACGCAGTATTTT
CDR3aa: CSLTGVTDTQYF

abundance: few
v_gene: TRBV6-5
d_gene: -
j_gene: TRBJ2-5
CDR3nt: TGTGCCAGCACCCACGCTCGAGAGACCCAGTACTTC
CDR3aa: CASTHARETQYF

abundance: -
v_gene: TRBV5-1
d_gene: TRBD1
j_gene: TRBJ1-1
CDR3nt: TGCGCCAGCACCAAGACAGGGGGGAACACTGAAGCTTTCTTT
CDR3aa: CASTKTGGNTEAFF

abundance: few
v_gene: TRBV20-1
d_gene: -
j_gene: TRBJ1-2
CDR3nt: TGCAGTGCTAGAGCATCCCTTAACTATGGCTACACCTTC
CDR3aa: CSARASLNYGYTF

abundance: -
v_gene: TRBV6-1
d_gene: -
j_gene: TRBJ2-7
CDR3nt: TGTGCCAGCAGCGTCCTGGGTACTGGGGAGCAGTACTTC
CDR3aa: CASSVLGTGEQYF

abundance: -
v_gene: TRBV20-1
d_gene: TRBD1
j_gene: TRBJ2-3
CDR3nt: TGCAGTGCCCCGGACAGGGGGCTAGATACGCAGTATTTT
CDR3aa: CSAPDRGLDTQYF

abundance: few
v_gene: TRBV6-6
d_gene: -
j_gene: TRBJ1-1
CDR3nt: TGTGCCAGCAGCCCCCCGAATGTTGGAGCTTTCTTT
CDR3aa: CASSPPNVGAFF

abundance: few
v_gene: TRBV6-2/TRBV6-3
d_gene: TRBD1
j_gene: TRBJ2-1
CDR3nt: TGTGCCAGCAGTTACCTCCCGGGACAGGGATCCTACAATGAGCAGTTCTTC
CDR3aa: CASSYLPGQGSYNEQFF

abundance: few
v_gene: TRBV25-1
d_gene: TRBD1
j_gene: TRBJ1-5
CDR3nt: TGTGCCAGCAGCCCCTTTAATGGCTTGCAGGGGGCTGGTCAGCCCCAGCATTTT
CDR3aa: CASSPFNGLQGAGQPQHF

abundance: -
v_gene: TRBV7-9
d_gene: TRBD1
j_gene: TRBJ2-5
CDR3nt: TGTGCCAGCAGCTTGGGGACAGGGGAGTCGGAGACCCAGTACTTC
CDR3aa: CASSLGTGESETQYF

abundance: few
v_gene: TRBV10-3
d_gene: TRBD1
j_gene: TRBJ2-5
CDR3nt: TGTGCCATCAGGGACAGGGCCCGAGAGACCCAGTACTTC
CDR3aa: CAIRDRARETQYF

abundance: -
v_gene: TRBV9
d_gene: -
j_gene: TRBJ1-1
CDR3nt: TGTGCCAGCAGCGTAGACCCCACCTCCACTGAAGCTTTCTTT
CDR3aa: CASSVDPTSTEAFF

abundance: -
v_gene: TRBV20-1
d_gene: TRBD2
j_gene: TRBJ2-7
CDR3nt: TGCAGTGCTAGTGTAGCGGGAGACCGCTCCTACGAGCAGTACTTC
CDR3aa: CSASVAGDRSYEQYF

abundance: few
v_gene: TRBV20-1
d_gene: TRBD2
j_gene: TRBJ2-1
CDR3nt: TGCAGTGCTAGTGAAGTGGGAGGGCGCAGACTACGACATGAGCAGTTCTTC
CDR3aa: CSASEVGGRRLRHEQFF

abundance: -
v_gene: TRBV5-1
d_gene: TRBD2
j_gene: TRBJ2-5
CDR3nt: TGCGCCAGCAGCTTGTTGGTAGCGGGAGGCGAGACCCAGTACTTC
CDR3aa: CASSLLVAGGETQYF

abundance: -
v_gene: TRBV6-5
d_gene: TRBD1
j_gene: TRBJ2-2
CDR3nt: TGTGCCAGCAGTTACTGGACAGGGTCTAACACCGGGGAGCTGTTTTTT
CDR3aa: CASSYWTGSNTGELFF

abundance: -
v_gene: TRBV2
d_gene: -
j_gene: TRBJ1-1
CDR3nt: TGTGCCAGCAGTGACAGCCTCGGAGCCCCCCGTGAAGCTTTCTTT
CDR3aa: CASSDSLGAPREAFF

abundance: few
v_gene: TRBV6-6
d_gene: -
j_gene: TRBJ2-5
CDR3nt: TGTGCCAGCAGTTACGGGCCTCAAGAGACCCAGTACTTC
CDR3aa: CASSYGPQETQYF

abundance: -
v_gene: TRBV5-1
d_gene: -
j_gene: TRBJ2-3
CDR3nt: TGCGCCAGCAGCTTAATGACGGTTAGGGGGGATACGCAGTATTTT
CDR3aa: CASSLMTVRGDTQYF

abundance: few
v_gene: TRBV2
d_gene: TRBD1
j_gene: TRBJ2-5
CDR3nt: TGTGCCAGCCTCGACAGGGGATCGAGGAAGGAGACCCAGTACTTC
CDR3aa: CASLDRGSRKETQYF

abundance: many
v_gene: TRBV12-3/TRBV12-4
d_gene: -
j_gene: TRBJ1-2
CDR3nt: TGTGCCAGCAGTTTATCCGGGACACACTATGGCTACACCTTC
CDR3aa: CASSLSGTHYGYTF

abundance: few
v_gene: TRBV6-6
d_gene: -
j_gene: TRBJ2-5
CDR3nt: TGTGCCAGCAGTTACCAGGCTCTCGAGACCCAGTACTTC
CDR3aa: CASSYQALETQYF

abundance: -
v_gene: TRBV5-1
d_gene: TRBD2
j_gene: TRBJ2-7
CDR3nt: TGCGCCAGCAGCGTGGGAGCGGGGACCTACGAGCAGTACTTC
CDR3aa: CASSVGAGTYEQYF

abundance: few
v_gene: TRBV10-3
d_gene: TRBD2
j_gene: TRBJ2-1
CDR3nt: TGTGCCATCAGCCAGACTAGCGGGGCGGCTCTGCGATCCCGGACGGAGCAGTTCTTC
CDR3aa: CAISQTSGAALRSRTEQFF

abundance: once
v_gene: TRBV3-1
d_gene: TRBD2
j_gene: TRBJ2-5
CDR3nt: TGTGCCAGCAGCCTTCTCCCCCCCCGACTAGCGGCGTGGGAGACCCAGTACTTC
CDR3aa: CASSLLPPRLAAWETQYF

abundance: -
v_gene: TRBV20-1
d_gene: -
j_gene: TRBJ1-2
CDR3nt: TGCAGTGCTCCAAGCGTGGGGTGGGACTATGGCTACACCTTC
CDR3aa: CSAPSVGWDYGYTF

abundance: -
v_gene: TRBV19
d_gene: -
j_gene: TRBJ2-1
CDR3nt: TGTGCCAGTAGTCGCCGGGACATTTACAATGAGCAGTTCTTC
CDR3aa: CASSRRDIYNEQFF

abundance: -
v_gene: TRBV6-5
d_gene: -
j_gene: TRBJ2-2
CDR3nt: TGTGCCAGCAGTTACTCGACGGTGGGGGTAGACGGGGAGCTGTTTTTT
CDR3aa: CASSYSTVGVDGELFF

abundance: few
v_gene: TRBV19
d_gene: TRBD2
j_gene: TRBJ2-7
CDR3nt: TGTGCCAGTAGTCTAGCGGGAGTCGGTCCCTACGAGCAGTACTTC
CDR3aa: CASSLAGVGPYEQYF

abundance: few
v_gene: TRBV7-8
d_gene: TRBD2
j_gene: TRBJ2-3
CDR3nt: TGTGCCAGCAGCACGAGCGGGGGGGCTTTAGATACGCAGTATTTT
CDR3aa: CASSTSGGALDTQYF

abundance: few
v_gene: TRBV10-3
d_gene: TRBD1
j_gene: TRBJ1-3
CDR3nt: TGTGCCGTCATAAACCAGGGGGATGGAAACACCATATATTTT
CDR3aa: CAVINQGDGNTIYF